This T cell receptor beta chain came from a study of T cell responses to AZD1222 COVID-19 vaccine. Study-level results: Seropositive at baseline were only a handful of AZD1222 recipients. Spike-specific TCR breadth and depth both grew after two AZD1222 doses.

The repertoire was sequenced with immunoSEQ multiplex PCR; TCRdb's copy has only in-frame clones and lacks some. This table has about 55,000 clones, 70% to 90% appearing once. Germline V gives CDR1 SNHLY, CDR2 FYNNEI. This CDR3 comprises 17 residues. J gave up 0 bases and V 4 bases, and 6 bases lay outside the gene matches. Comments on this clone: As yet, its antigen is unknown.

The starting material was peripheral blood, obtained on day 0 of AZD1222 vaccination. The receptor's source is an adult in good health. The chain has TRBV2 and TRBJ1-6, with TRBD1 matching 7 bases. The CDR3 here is CASSGDSGSSYNSPLHF. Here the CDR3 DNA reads TGTGCCAGCAGTGGGGACAGCGGTAGCTCCTATAATTCACCCCTCCACTTT.